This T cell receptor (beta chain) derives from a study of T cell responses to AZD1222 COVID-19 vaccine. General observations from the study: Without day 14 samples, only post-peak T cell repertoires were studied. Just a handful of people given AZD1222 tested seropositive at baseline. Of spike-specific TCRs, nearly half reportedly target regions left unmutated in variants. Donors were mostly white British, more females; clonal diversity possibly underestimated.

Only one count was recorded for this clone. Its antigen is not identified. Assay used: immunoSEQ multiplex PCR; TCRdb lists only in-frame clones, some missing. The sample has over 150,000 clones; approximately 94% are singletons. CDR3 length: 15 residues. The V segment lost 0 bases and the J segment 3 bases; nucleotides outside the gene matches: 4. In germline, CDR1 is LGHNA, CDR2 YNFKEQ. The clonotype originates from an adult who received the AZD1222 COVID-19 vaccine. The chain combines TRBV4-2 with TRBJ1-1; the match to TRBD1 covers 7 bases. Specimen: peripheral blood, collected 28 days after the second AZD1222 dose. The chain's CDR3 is CASSQERGPDTEAFF. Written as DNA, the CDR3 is TGTGCCAGCAGCCAAGAAAGGGGGCCGGACACTGAAGCTTTCTTT.